A single sample gave rise to the 4 T cell receptor beta chains below, sequenced in a study of blood T cell repertoires in COVID-19. TCRdb's table, derived via immunoSEQ multiplex PCR, lists solely in-frame clones and lacks some. Among around 420,000 clones listed, approximately 88% were seen once. Specimen: PBMCs or T cells enriched from blood (not recorded which). The receptors were gathered from a woman in her forties with acute COVID-19.

The V gene is TRBV5-1, the J gene TRBJ1-1; the D gene is possibly TRBD1 (5 bases). Germline-derived CDR1 and CDR2 are SGHRS and YFSETQ. CDR3 length: 15 residues. V lost 0 bases to trimming and J lost 1 base, with 10 bases between them. CDR3 coding DNA: TGCGCCAGCAGCTTGGATTTAACAGGGAACACTGAAGCTTTCTTT. Amino acids: CASSLDLTGNTEAFF.

The chain joins TRBV6-4 to TRBJ2-7; D not resolved. Germline V gene data show CDR1 as MRHNA and CDR2 as SNTAGT. Trimming pared 0 bases from V and 6 bases from J, leaving 9 bases between. The CDR3 runs 13 residues. The CDR3 nucleotides read TGTGCCAGCAGTGACTCTCAGTTCTCCGAGCAGTACTTC. Translation: CASSDSQFSEQYF.

The V call is TRBV11-2, the J call TRBJ1-2, with a weak D call TRBD1 (5 bases). The CDR3 is 12 amino acids. Looked up from germline, CDR1 is SGHAT and CDR2 is FQNNGV. V lost 4 bases and J lost 6, with 9 bases in between. The CDR3 nucleotides are TGTGCCAGCAGCTCTCAGGGTAATGGCTACACCTTC. Protein product: CASSSQGNGYTF.

The chain has TRBV25-1 and TRBJ2-2; 7 nucleotides match TRBD1. Germline CDR1 MGHDK, CDR2 SYGVNS. This CDR3 is 15 amino acids long. The ends lost 8 bases at V and 2 bases at J; junction bases unmatched: 8. The CDR3 here is CASQNRGINTGELFF. CDR3 in DNA: TGTGCCAGCCAAAACAGGGGAATTAACACCGGGGAGCTGTTTTTT.